This paragraph reports one T cell receptor beta chain. Other DNA sequences in this specimen translate into the identical CDR3. Generated by immunoSEQ multiplex PCR, the TCRdb table keeps only in-frame clones and is missing some. The table lists roughly 150,000 clones, 85% to 90% of them singletons, with roughly 2% in the top ten. V lost 6 bases, J lost 0 bases, and 12 bases lay in between. Germline CDR1 and CDR2: SGHTA and FQGNSA. This CDR3 contains 14 residues. The source of the sample is a study of blood T cell repertoires in COVID-19. This clonotype was obtained from a man aged 50 to 59 who had recovered from COVID-19. Sequencing was carried out using peripheral blood. J is TRBJ2-7 and V is TRBV7-2, with D maybe TRBD2 (6 bases). The CDR3 loop is CASSSGGSSYEQYF. CDR3 DNA: TGTGCCAGCAGTTCCGGGGGAAGCTCCTACGAGCAGTACTTC.